There are a few counts of the clone carrying this TCR beta chain. No antigen is known for it. Sequencing was performed with immunoSEQ multiplex PCR; in TCRdb, only in-frame clones are kept and a portion is missing. The table includes about 45,000 clones, approximately 86% detected once. This record comes from a study of STAT5B mutations in CD4+ large granular lymphocyte leukemia. At the level of the study: Among healthy controls, a particular HLA allele went with more CDR3 'QG' motifs.

Looked up from germline, CDR1 is SNHLY and CDR2 is FYNNEI. The trim removed 7 bases at V and 4 bases at J, leaving 11 bases unmatched. The CDR3 covers 15 residues. Notes on the study in general: Without HLA matching, higher CD4+ than CD8+ T-LGLL clonality could reflect small sample size.

The sequence was collected from a human donor in good health. The specimen was CD4+ T cells from blood buffy coats. The J gene is TRBJ2-3, the V gene TRBV2, with 7 bases that match TRBD1. The CDR3 coding sequence is TGTGCCAGCAAAGCTTCGGATCAGGGGGCAGATACGCAGTATTTT. Translation: CASKASDQGADTQYF.